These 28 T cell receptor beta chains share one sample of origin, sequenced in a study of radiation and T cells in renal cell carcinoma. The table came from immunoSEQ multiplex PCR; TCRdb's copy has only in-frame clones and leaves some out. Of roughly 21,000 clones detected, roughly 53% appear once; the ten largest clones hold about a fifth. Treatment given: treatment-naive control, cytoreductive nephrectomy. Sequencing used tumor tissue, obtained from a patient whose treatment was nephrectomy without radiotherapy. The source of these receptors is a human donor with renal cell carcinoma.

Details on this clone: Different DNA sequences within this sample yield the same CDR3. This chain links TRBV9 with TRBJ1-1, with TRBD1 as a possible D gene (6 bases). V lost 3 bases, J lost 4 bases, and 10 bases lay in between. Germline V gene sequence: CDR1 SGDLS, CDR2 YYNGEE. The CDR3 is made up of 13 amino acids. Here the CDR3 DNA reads TGTGCCAGCAGCGCCTCAGGGGCCACTGAAGCTTTCTTT. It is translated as CASSASGATEAFF.

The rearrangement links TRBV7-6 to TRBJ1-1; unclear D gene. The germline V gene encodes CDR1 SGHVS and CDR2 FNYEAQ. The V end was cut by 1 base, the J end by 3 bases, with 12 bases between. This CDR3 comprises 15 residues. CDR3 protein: CASSLDRGGYTEAFF. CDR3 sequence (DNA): TGTGCCAGCAGCTTAGATAGAGGAGGCTACACTGAAGCTTTCTTT.

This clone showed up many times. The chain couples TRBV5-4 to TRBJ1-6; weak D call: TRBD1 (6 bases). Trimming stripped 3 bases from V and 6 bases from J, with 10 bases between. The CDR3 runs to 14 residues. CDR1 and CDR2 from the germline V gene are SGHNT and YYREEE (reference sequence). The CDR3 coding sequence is TGTGCCAGCAGCTACAGAGGGGGTAATTCACCCCTCCACTTT. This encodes CASSYRGGNSPLHF.

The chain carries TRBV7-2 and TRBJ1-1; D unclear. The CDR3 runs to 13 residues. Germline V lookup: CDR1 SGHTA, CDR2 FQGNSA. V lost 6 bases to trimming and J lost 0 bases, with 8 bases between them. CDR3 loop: CASSFSVNTEAFF. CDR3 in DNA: TGTGCCAGCAGTTTCAGTGTGAACACTGAAGCTTTCTTT.

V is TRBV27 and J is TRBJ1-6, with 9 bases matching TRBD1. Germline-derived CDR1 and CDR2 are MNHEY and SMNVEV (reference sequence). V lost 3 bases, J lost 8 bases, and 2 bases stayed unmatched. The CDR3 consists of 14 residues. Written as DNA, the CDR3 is TGTGCCAGCAGTTTCTGGACAGGGGATTCACCCCTCCACTTT. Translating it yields CASSFWTGDSPLHF.

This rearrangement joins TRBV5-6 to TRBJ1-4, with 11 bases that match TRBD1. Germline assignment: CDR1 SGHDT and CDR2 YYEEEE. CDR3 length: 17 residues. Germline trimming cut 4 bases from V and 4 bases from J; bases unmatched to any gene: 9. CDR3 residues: CASSVGQGAWGNEKLFF. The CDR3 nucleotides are TGTGCCAGCAGCGTCGGACAGGGGGCATGGGGTAATGAAAAACTGTTTTTT.

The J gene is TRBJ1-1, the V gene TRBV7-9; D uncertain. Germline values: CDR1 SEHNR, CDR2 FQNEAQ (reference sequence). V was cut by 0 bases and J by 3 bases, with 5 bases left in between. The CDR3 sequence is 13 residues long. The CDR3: CASSLAGYTEAFF. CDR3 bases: TGTGCCAGCAGCTTAGCGGGGTACACTGAAGCTTTCTTT.

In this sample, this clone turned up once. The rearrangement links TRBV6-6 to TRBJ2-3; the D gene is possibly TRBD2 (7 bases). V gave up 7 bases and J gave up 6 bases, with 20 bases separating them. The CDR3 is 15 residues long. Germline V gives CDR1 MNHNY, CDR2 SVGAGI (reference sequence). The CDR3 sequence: CASIPGGADWDTQYF. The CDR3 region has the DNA TGTGCCAGCATTCCGGGGGGCGCGGATTGGGATACGCAGTATTTT.

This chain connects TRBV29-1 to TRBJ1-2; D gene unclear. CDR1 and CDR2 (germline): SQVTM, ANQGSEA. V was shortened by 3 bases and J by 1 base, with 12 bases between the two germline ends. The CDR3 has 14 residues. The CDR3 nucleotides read TGCAGCGTTGAGACCGGCCACCTTAACTATGGCTACACCTTC. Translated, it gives CSVETGHLNYGYTF. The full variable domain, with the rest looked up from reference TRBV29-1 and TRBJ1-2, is SAVISQKPSRDICQRGTSLTIQCQVDSQVTMMFWYRQQPGQSLTLIATANQGSEATYESGFVIDKFPISRPNLTFSTLTVSNMSPEDSSIYLCSVETGHLNYGYTFGSGTRLTVV.

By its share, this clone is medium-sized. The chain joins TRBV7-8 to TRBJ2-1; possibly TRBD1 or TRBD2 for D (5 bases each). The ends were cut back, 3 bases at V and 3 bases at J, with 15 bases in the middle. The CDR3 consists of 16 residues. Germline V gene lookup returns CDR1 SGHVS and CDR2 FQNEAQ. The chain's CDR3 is CASSFRAGTDYNEQFF. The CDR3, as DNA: TGTGCCAGCAGCTTCCGCGCCGGGACCGACTACAATGAGCAGTTCTTC.

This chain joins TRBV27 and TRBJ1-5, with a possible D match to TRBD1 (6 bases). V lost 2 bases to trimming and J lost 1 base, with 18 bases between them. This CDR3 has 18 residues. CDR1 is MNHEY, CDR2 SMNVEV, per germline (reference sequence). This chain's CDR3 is CASSLRGVGTGSNQPQHF. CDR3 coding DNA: TGTGCCAGCAGTTTAAGGGGGGTCGGCACAGGAAGCAATCAGCCCCAGCATTTT.

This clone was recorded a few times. CDR3 residues: CASSSLDKYQETQYF. CDR3 DNA: TGTGCCAGCAGCTCCCTGGACAAGTACCAAGAGACCCAGTACTTC. This sequence joins TRBV11-1 and TRBJ2-5; perhaps TRBD1 as D (5 bases). In germline, CDR1 is SGHAT, CDR2 FQDESV (reference sequence). The CDR3 is 15 amino acids. Between the trimmed V and J ends, which lost 4 bases and 0 bases, there was a span of 12 bases.

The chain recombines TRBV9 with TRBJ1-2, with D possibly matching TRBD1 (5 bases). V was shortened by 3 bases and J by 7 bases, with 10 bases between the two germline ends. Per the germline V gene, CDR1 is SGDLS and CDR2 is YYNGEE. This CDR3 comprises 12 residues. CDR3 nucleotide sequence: TGTGCCAGCAGCGGCATAGGGGCTGGCTACACCTTC. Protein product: CASSGIGAGYTF.

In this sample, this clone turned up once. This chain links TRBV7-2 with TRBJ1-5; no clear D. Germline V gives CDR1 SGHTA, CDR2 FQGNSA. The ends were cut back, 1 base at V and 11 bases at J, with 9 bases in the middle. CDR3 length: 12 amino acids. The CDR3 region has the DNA TGTGCCAGCAGCTTAGGCCCCGGGACCCAGCATTTT. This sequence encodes CASSLGPGTQHF.

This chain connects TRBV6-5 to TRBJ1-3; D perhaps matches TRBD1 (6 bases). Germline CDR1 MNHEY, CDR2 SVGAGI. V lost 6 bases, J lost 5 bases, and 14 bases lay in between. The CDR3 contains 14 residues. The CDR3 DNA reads TGTGCCAGCAGAACTACAGGGTATCGAAACACCATATATTTT. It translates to CASRTTGYRNTIYF.

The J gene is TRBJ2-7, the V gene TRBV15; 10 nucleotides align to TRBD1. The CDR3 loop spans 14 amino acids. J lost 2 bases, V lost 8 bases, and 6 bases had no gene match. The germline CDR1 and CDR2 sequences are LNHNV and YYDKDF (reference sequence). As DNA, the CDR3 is TGTGCCACCGCCGCGGGACAGGGGACCTACGAGCAGTACTTC. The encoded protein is CATAAGQGTYEQYF.

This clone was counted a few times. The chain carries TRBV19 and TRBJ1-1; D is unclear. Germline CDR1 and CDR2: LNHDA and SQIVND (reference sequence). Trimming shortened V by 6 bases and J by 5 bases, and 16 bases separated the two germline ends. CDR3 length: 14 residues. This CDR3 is CASRELGIRTEAFF. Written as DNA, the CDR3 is TGTGCCAGTAGAGAGTTGGGCATCCGGACTGAAGCTTTCTTT.

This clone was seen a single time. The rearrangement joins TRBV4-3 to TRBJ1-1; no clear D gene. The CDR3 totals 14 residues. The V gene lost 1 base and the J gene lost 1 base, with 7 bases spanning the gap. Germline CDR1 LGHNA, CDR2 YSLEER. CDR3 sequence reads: CASSQVRRNTEAFF. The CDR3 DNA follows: TGCGCCAGCAGCCAAGTGCGCCGGAACACTGAAGCTTTCTTT.

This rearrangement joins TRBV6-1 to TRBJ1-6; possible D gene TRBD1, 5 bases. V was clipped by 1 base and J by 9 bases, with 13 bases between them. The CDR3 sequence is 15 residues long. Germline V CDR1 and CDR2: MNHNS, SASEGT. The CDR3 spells CASSEDSTGASPLHF. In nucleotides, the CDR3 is TGTGCCAGCAGTGAAGATAGCACCGGGGCTTCACCCCTCCACTTT.

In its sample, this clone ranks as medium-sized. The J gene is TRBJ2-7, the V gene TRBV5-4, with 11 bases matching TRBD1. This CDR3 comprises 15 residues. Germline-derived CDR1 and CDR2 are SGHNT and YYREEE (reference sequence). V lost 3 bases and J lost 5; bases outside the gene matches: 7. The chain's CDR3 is CASSSPPGQGDEQYF. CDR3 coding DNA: TGTGCCAGCAGCTCCCCTCCGGGACAGGGGGACGAGCAGTACTTC.

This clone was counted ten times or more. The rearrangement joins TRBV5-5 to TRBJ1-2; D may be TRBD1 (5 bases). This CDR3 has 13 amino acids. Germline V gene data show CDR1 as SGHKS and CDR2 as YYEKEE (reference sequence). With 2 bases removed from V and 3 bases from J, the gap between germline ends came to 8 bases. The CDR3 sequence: CASSFGGDYGYTF. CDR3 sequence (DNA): TGTGCCAGCAGCTTTGGGGGGGACTATGGCTACACCTTC.

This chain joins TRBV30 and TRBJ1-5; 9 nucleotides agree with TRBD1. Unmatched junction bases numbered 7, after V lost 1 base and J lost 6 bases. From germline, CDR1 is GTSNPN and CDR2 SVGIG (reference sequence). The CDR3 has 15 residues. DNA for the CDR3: TGTGCCTGGAGTGAACAGGGGGCGCCTGGTCAGCCCCAGCATTTT. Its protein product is CAWSEQGAPGQPQHF.

CDR3 in amino acids: CASSRGQGETNEKLFF. The CDR3 DNA sequence: TGCGCCAGCAGTCGCGGACAGGGGGAAACTAATGAAAAACTGTTTTTT. This sequence joins TRBV23-1 and TRBJ1-4, with 10 bases identical to TRBD1. TRBV23-1 is labeled an ORF, and its function is uncertain. With 4 bases clipped from V and 1 base from J, the junction kept 3 bases outside the gene matches. The CDR3 spans 16 residues.

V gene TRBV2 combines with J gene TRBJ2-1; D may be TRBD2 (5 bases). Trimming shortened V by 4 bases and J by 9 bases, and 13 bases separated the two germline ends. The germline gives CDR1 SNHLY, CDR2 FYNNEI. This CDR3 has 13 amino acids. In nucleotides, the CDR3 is TGTGCCAGCAGTGGGACGGGGTTGGGTGAGCAGTTCTTC. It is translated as CASSGTGLGEQFF.

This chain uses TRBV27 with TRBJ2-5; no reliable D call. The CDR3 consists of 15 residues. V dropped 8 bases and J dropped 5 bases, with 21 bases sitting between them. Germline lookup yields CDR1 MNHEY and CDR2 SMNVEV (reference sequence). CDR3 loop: CASRDGGQWGETQYF. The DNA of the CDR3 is TGTGCCAGCCGTGATGGTGGGCAATGGGGTGAGACCCAGTACTTC.

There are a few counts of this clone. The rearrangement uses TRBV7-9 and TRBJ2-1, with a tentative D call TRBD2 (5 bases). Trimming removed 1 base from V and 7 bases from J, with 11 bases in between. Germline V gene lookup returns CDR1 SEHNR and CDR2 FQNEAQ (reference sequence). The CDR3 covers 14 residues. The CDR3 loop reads CASSLVRRNNEQFF. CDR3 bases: TGTGCCAGCAGCTTAGTGAGGAGGAATAATGAGCAGTTCTTC.

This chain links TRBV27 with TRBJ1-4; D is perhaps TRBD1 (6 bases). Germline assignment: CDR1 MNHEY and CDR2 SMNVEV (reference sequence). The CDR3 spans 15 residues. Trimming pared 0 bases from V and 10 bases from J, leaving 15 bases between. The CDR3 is CASSLSINGDTKLFF. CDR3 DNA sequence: TGTGCCAGCAGTTTATCGATAAATGGGGACACAAAACTGTTTTTT.

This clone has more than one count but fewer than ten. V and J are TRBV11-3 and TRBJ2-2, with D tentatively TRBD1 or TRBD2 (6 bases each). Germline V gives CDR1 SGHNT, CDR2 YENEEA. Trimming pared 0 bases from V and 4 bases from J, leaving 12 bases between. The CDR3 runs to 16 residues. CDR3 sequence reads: CASSLDRGAGTGELFF. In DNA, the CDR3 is TGTGCCAGCAGCTTAGATAGGGGGGCGGGCACCGGGGAGCTGTTTTTT.